This is a list of T cell receptor beta chains from one sample in a study of cytomegalovirus exposure and HLA in healthy donors. Sequenced by immunoSEQ multiplex PCR; TCRdb stores in-frame clones only, minus some. The sample includes roughly 130,000 clones, about 80% of them seen just once. Sequenced: PBMCs. The receptors originated from a man between 35 and 55 years old in good health and CMV-seronegative. The CDR3 runs from the conserved cysteine through the conserved F or W. The D gene is left open where the match is weak. Clone size, where shown, is once, few, many, or a class for clones that have expanded.

TRBJ1-2,-,TRBD1,TRBV11-2,TGTGCCAGCAGCCCCAGGGGGGCCCGACCTGTACCATTC,CASSPRGARPVPF
TRBJ2-2,-,-,TRBV2,TGTGCCAGCATGAATACTGCGAACACCGGGGAGCTGTTTTTT,CASMNTANTGELFF
TRBJ2-7,few,-,TRBV29-1,TGCAGCGTTACCTCAGGGAACTCCTACGAGCAGTACTTC,CSVTSGNSYEQYF
TRBJ2-7,-,-,TRBV21-1,TGTGCCAGCAGTCTCCGGGACAGCTTACCTCCGCTATTCTACGAGCAGTACTTC,CASSLRDSLPPLFYEQYF
TRBJ2-5,-,-,TRBV7-9,TGTGCCAGCAGCTTAGCCAGGGGGACTGGGGAGACCCAGTACTTC,CASSLARGTGETQYF
TRBJ2-7,-,TRBD1,TRBV7-9,TGTGCCAGCAGCTCGGGACAGGAGGCCGGCGAGCAGTACTTC,CASSSGQEAGEQYF
TRBJ1-1,-,-,TRBV6-1,TGTGCCAGCATCCCTAGGGCAGGGACTAACACTGAAGCTTTCTTT,CASIPRAGTNTEAFF
TRBJ2-7,-,TRBD2,TRBV11-2,TGTGCCAGCAGCTTAGGTCCTAGCGGGATAATGAGCGAGCAGTACTTC,CASSLGPSGIMSEQYF
TRBJ2-3,-,TRBD2,TRBV5-4,TGTGCCAGCAGCTTGCCTAGCGGGGGGACAGATACGCAGTATTTT,CASSLPSGGTDTQYF
TRBJ2-7,few,-,TRBV13,TGTGCCAGCAGCTTTACTCTGAGCAACTACGAGCAGTACTTC,CASSFTLSNYEQYF
TRBJ1-2,-,-,TRBV7-8,TGTGCCAGCAGCCAGGGCGCGGTGATTAACTATGGCTACACCTTC,CASSQGAVINYGYTF
TRBJ1-5,-,-,TRBV2,TGTGCCAGCAGTGATTTCCCGGACATCAATCAGCCCCAGCATTTT,CASSDFPDINQPQHF
TRBJ2-7,-,TRBD1,TRBV7-9,TGTGCCAGCAGCTTAGGGGACAGGACGATAAGCGAGCAGTACTTC,CASSLGDRTISEQYF
TRBJ2-3,-,TRBD1,TRBV7-9,TGTGCCAGCAGCGAATACAGGGGCGGCACAGATACGCAGTATTTT,CASSEYRGGTDTQYF
TRBJ2-3,-,TRBD2,TRBV30,TGTGCCTCCCGGGGGGTATGGGGTTCTACCGATACGCAGTATTTT,CASRGVWGSTDTQYF
TRBJ2-7,-,TRBD2,TRBV5-1,TGCGCCAGCAGCTCAAAACACGGGGGGATATACGAGCAGTACTTC,CASSSKHGGIYEQYF
TRBJ1-6,-,TRBD1,TRBV28,TGTGCCAGCAGTACCGGACAGGGGGATTCACCCCTCCACTTT,CASSTGQGDSPLHF
TRBJ2-3,-,TRBD2,TRBV28,TGTGCCAGCAGTTTAGATAGGCGGGGGACAGATACGCAGTATTTT,CASSLDRRGTDTQYF
TRBJ2-2,-,-,TRBV2,TGTGCCAGCAGTGAGGTAGAGAGTACCGGGGAGCTGTTTTTT,CASSEVESTGELFF
TRBJ2-5,-,TRBD1,TRBV5-1,TGCGCCAGCAGCTTGGGAGGGACAGGGGGCCAAGAGACCCAGTACTTC,CASSLGGTGGQETQYF
TRBJ2-5,-,-,TRBV7-2,TGTGCCAGCAGCTTAGAGAGAGGTGAGACCCAGTACTTC,CASSLERGETQYF
TRBJ2-7,-,-,TRBV7-9,TGTGCCAGCAGCTTAGAACTCAGTTTCAGCGACGAGCAGTACTTC,CASSLELSFSDEQYF
TRBJ2-1,-,TRBD2,TRBV5-1,TGCGCCAGCAGCTTGTATAGCGGGGGGTATGAGCAGTTCTTC,CASSLYSGGYEQFF
TRBJ1-2,once,-,TRBV27,TGTGCCAGCAGTCTTTACAGGGATCGGAACTATGGCTACACCTTC,CASSLYRDRNYGYTF
TRBJ2-7,-,-,TRBV28,TGTGCCAGCAGTTTATCAATGAGAGAGCAGTACTTC,CASSLSMREQYF
TRBJ2-3,-,-,TRBV7-9,TGTGCCAGCAGCTTAGGTCGGGGGACCACAGCAGATACGCAGTATTTT,CASSLGRGTTADTQYF
TRBJ2-7,few,TRBD1,TRBV4-1,TGCGCCAGCAGCCAAGTCCCGGGACAGAAGTACTCCTACGAGCAGTACTTC,CASSQVPGQKYSYEQYF
TRBJ1-1,few,TRBD1,TRBV10-2,TGCGCCAGCGGGAAGGGGACAGCAAACACTGAAGCTTTCTTT,CASGKGTANTEAFF
TRBJ2-3,-,TRBD1,TRBV11-3,TGTGCCAGCAGCCCAGGGGACAGGAGCACAGATACGCAGTATTTT,CASSPGDRSTDTQYF
TRBJ1-5,-,-,TRBV5-1,TGCGCCAGCAGCTTGGGGGGGCTCGGCAATCAGCCCCAGCATTTT,CASSLGGLGNQPQHF
TRBJ2-7,-,-,TRBV4-1,TGCGCCAGCAGCCAAGATAGGGGGTCGGAGCAGTACTTC,CASSQDRGSEQYF
TRBJ2-3,few,-,TRBV2,TGTGCCAGCAGTGAAGCACTAAGCACAGATACGCAGTATTTT,CASSEALSTDTQYF
TRBJ1-5,few,TRBD1,TRBV27,TGTGCCAGCAGACAGGGGGCAAATCAGCACAAGCATTTT,CASRQGANQHKHF
TRBJ2-7,-,-,TRBV19,TGTGCCAGTAGTAGGTCGACAGGCTACGAGCAGTACTTC,CASSRSTGYEQYF
TRBJ2-7,-,-,TRBV5-1,TGCGCCAGCAGCTTGTTGGTGTCAGGGGCCTACGAGCAGTACTTC,CASSLLVSGAYEQYF
TRBJ2-7,-,TRBD1,TRBV6-6,TGTGCCAGCAGTTCGACAGGGGTGGTCATGAACGAGCAGTACTTC,CASSSTGVVMNEQYF
TRBJ1-1,once,-,TRBV19,TGTGCCAGTAGTATAGTCCCGGGACTTACGAACACTGAAGCTTTCTTT,CASSIVPGLTNTEAFF
TRBJ2-1,-,-,TRBV5-4,TGTGCCAGCAGCTTGGGTGTGAGCTCCTACAATGAGCAGTTCTTC,CASSLGVSSYNEQFF
TRBJ2-3,-,-,TRBV15,TGTGCCACCAGCCCCCCATCCACAGATACGCAGTATTTT,CATSPPSTDTQYF
TRBJ1-5,few,TRBD1,TRBV2,TGTGCCAGCCAGCAGGGGGAAATCAATCAGCCCCAGCATTTT,CASQQGEINQPQHF
TRBJ1-5,-,-,TRBV6-5,TGTGCCAGCAGTCCCCAGGGGTCTCAGCCCCAGCATTTT,CASSPQGSQPQHF
TRBJ2-7,-,TRBD2,TRBV6-5,TGTGCCAGCAGTTACTCGAGGGCGGGGGGATATGAGCAGTACTTC,CASSYSRAGGYEQYF
TRBJ2-2,-,TRBD1,TRBV7-9,TGTGCCAGCAGCCAACTCCGACAGGGGGGGACCGGGGAGCTGTTTTTT,CASSQLRQGGTGELFF
TRBJ1-2,-,-,TRBV6-1,TGTGCCAGCAGTTCCAGGGGTGGCTACACCTTC,CASSSRGGYTF
TRBJ2-5,once,-,TRBV6-1,TGTGCCAGCAGTGGGGGACTTAAAGAGACCCAGTACTTC,CASSGGLKETQYF
TRBJ2-5,-,-,TRBV5-1,TGCGCCAGCAGCTTTTCCCTAGGCGGGGAAGAGACCCAGTACTTC,CASSFSLGGEETQYF
TRBJ2-1,once,-,TRBV7-7,TGTGCCAGCAGCTTGGGCGGGGACTACAATGAGCAGTTCTTC,CASSLGGDYNEQFF
TRBJ2-3,-,TRBD2,TRBV4-1,TGCGCCAGCAGCCAAGATAGTGGACTAGCGGGGGGCAGTCATACGCAGTATTTT,CASSQDSGLAGGSHTQYF
TRBJ1-5,-,-,TRBV28,TGTGCCAGCACCGGCGGAGGGGTGCGTAGCAATCAGCCCCAGCATTTT,CASTGGGVRSNQPQHF
TRBJ2-4,-,-,TRBV5-4,TGTGCCAGCAGCTTGGGTCCGCCAAAGCAAGCCAAAAACATTCAGTACTTC,CASSLGPPKQAKNIQYF